The rows below give T cell receptor beta chains drawn from one sample of a study of T-cell reconstitution after alpha-beta-depleted transplantation in children. From the PCR reads, TCRdb called clonotypes with MiXCR, one entry per CDR3 protein. The table includes fewer than 120,000 distinct CDR3 sequences, 9% to 12% detected once. Material: PBMCs from the stem cell graft donor, obtained from the stem cell graft. Receptors were obtained from a human donor who donated a stem cell graft to a child with acute lymphoblastic leukemia. Both conserved end residues are part of each CDR3. Each record gives: clone size, J gene, D gene, V gene, CDR3 protein, CDR3 DNA. D genes are given only for firm matches. Clone size is shown for a subset of rows, as once, few, many or a class of expanded clone.

clone_size: many; j_call: TRBJ2-2; d_call: TRBD1; v_call: TRBV7-3; cdr3_aa: CASSLRTGFGTGELFF; cdr3_nt: TGTGCCAGCAGCTTACGGACAGGGTTCGGCACCGGGGAGCTGTTTTTT
clone_size: many; j_call: TRBJ1-2; d_call: TRBD1; v_call: TRBV6-5; cdr3_aa: CASSYSSPGQSPYGYTF; cdr3_nt: TGTGCCAGCAGTTACTCGAGCCCGGGACAGTCTCCCTATGGCTACACCTTC
clone_size: many; j_call: TRBJ1-1; d_call: .; v_call: TRBV7-8; cdr3_aa: CASSALGAMNTEAFF; cdr3_nt: TGTGCCAGCAGCGCGCTAGGGGCCATGAACACTGAAGCTTTCTTT
clone_size: many; j_call: TRBJ2-7; d_call: .; v_call: TRBV5-8; cdr3_aa: CASSLGQVISYEQYF; cdr3_nt: TGTGCCAGCAGCTTGGGACAGGTGATTTCCTACGAGCAGTACTTC
clone_size: many; j_call: TRBJ1-1; d_call: .; v_call: TRBV19; cdr3_aa: CASYTGGALRTEAFF; cdr3_nt: TGTGCCAGTTATACAGGAGGGGCCTTGCGAACTGAAGCTTTCTTT
clone_size: many; j_call: TRBJ2-7; d_call: TRBD2; v_call: TRBV5-1; cdr3_aa: CASSLLGLFNEQYF; cdr3_nt: TGCGCCAGCAGCTTGTTGGGACTATTTAACGAGCAGTACTTC
clone_size: many; j_call: TRBJ2-1; d_call: TRBD2; v_call: TRBV7-2; cdr3_aa: CASRAGGAYNEQFF; cdr3_nt: TGTGCCAGCAGAGCGGGAGGGGCCTACAATGAGCAGTTCTTC
clone_size: many; j_call: TRBJ1-2; d_call: TRBD1; v_call: TRBV5-1; cdr3_aa: CASSGTENYTF; cdr3_nt: TGCGCCAGCAGCGGGACAGAGAACTACACCTTC
clone_size: .; j_call: TRBJ2-6; d_call: .; v_call: TRBV5-8; cdr3_aa: CASSLVDSLSGANVLTF; cdr3_nt: TGTGCCAGCAGCTTGGTCGACAGCCTCTCTGGGGCTAACGTCCTGACTTTC
clone_size: many; j_call: TRBJ1-1; d_call: .; v_call: TRBV20-1; cdr3_aa: CSARGGQVTNTEAFF; cdr3_nt: TGCAGTGCTAGAGGGGGGCAGGTGACGAACACTGAAGCTTTCTTT
clone_size: few; j_call: TRBJ1-1; d_call: TRBD1; v_call: TRBV12-3/TRBV12-4; cdr3_aa: CASRTNRGRMTEAFF; cdr3_nt: TGTGCCAGCAGGACAAACAGGGGGCGGATGACTGAAGCTTTCTTT
clone_size: .; j_call: TRBJ1-2; d_call: TRBD1; v_call: TRBV20-1; cdr3_aa: CSARLPLTGGRAYGYTF; cdr3_nt: TGCAGTGCTAGACTCCCCCTAACAGGGGGCCGGGCCTATGGCTACACCTTC
clone_size: many; j_call: TRBJ2-3; d_call: .; v_call: TRBV27; cdr3_aa: CATSSRDVADTQYF; cdr3_nt: TGTGCCACCTCGTCTCGGGACGTCGCAGATACGCAGTATTTT
clone_size: many; j_call: TRBJ2-1; d_call: .; v_call: TRBV5-6; cdr3_aa: CASSLDRGALRYNEQFF; cdr3_nt: TGTGCCAGCAGCTTGGATCGGGGGGCCCTAAGGTACAATGAGCAGTTCTTC
clone_size: many; j_call: TRBJ2-1; d_call: .; v_call: TRBV7-2; cdr3_aa: CASSSRDKGFDNEQFF; cdr3_nt: TGTGCCAGCAGCAGTCGGGACAAGGGGTTCGACAATGAGCAGTTCTTC
clone_size: many; j_call: TRBJ2-7; d_call: .; v_call: TRBV20-1; cdr3_aa: CSAQLGSSYEQYF; cdr3_nt: TGCAGTGCTCAACTGGGCAGCTCCTACGAGCAGTACTTC
clone_size: many; j_call: TRBJ1-2; d_call: .; v_call: TRBV18; cdr3_aa: CASSPTGGTPGYTF; cdr3_nt: TGTGCCAGCTCACCAACCGGAGGAACCCCGGGCTACACCTTC
clone_size: many; j_call: TRBJ2-3; d_call: .; v_call: TRBV6-5; cdr3_aa: CASSYGAGTDTQYF; cdr3_nt: TGTGCCAGCAGTTACGGGGCAGGCACAGATACGCAGTATTTT
clone_size: many; j_call: TRBJ2-5; d_call: .; v_call: TRBV4-1; cdr3_aa: CASSQVLGETQYF; cdr3_nt: TGCGCCAGCAGCCAAGTTCTCGGGGAGACCCAGTACTTC
clone_size: many; j_call: TRBJ1-2; d_call: .; v_call: TRBV29-1; cdr3_aa: CSVDFTGGSYGYTF; cdr3_nt: TGCAGCGTTGACTTCACAGGAGGGAGCTATGGCTACACCTTC
clone_size: many; j_call: TRBJ2-7; d_call: .; v_call: TRBV20-1; cdr3_aa: CSARAPGDPTYEQYF; cdr3_nt: TGCAGTGCTAGAGCCCCCGGGGACCCAACCTACGAGCAGTACTTC
clone_size: many; j_call: TRBJ2-7; d_call: TRBD1; v_call: TRBV7-3; cdr3_aa: CASSPGTGQYEQYF; cdr3_nt: TGTGCCAGCAGCCCAGGGACAGGGCAGTACGAGCAGTACTTC
clone_size: many; j_call: TRBJ1-1; d_call: .; v_call: TRBV4-1; cdr3_aa: CASSQDSRNTEAFF; cdr3_nt: TGCGCCAGCAGCCAAGATAGCCGGAACACTGAAGCTTTCTTT
clone_size: many; j_call: TRBJ1-5; d_call: .; v_call: TRBV6-5; cdr3_aa: CASSYSGTGMAGNQPQHF; cdr3_nt: TGTGCCAGCAGTTACTCGGGCACAGGGATGGCCGGCAATCAGCCCCAGCATTTT
clone_size: .; j_call: TRBJ2-5; d_call: TRBD2; v_call: TRBV7-8; cdr3_aa: CASSPVPAGGLETQYF; cdr3_nt: TGTGCCAGCAGCCCCGTGCCAGCGGGGGGCCTAGAGACCCAGTACTTC
clone_size: many; j_call: TRBJ1-5; d_call: .; v_call: TRBV7-8; cdr3_aa: CASSLAGGADSNQPQHF; cdr3_nt: TGTGCCAGCAGCTTAGCCGGCGGGGCGGATAGCAATCAGCCCCAGCATTTT
clone_size: many; j_call: TRBJ1-2; d_call: TRBD1; v_call: TRBV29-1; cdr3_aa: CSARTGYGYTF; cdr3_nt: TGCAGCGCCAGGACAGGCTATGGCTACACCTTC
clone_size: many; j_call: TRBJ2-3; d_call: .; v_call: TRBV7-2; cdr3_aa: CASPLSTDTQYF; cdr3_nt: TGTGCCAGCCCCCTATCCACAGATACGCAGTATTTT
clone_size: many; j_call: TRBJ2-3; d_call: TRBD2; v_call: TRBV20-1; cdr3_aa: CSARDPSGGTDTQYF; cdr3_nt: TGCAGTGCTAGAGATCCTTCGGGAGGTACAGATACGCAGTATTTT
clone_size: many; j_call: TRBJ2-3; d_call: TRBD1; v_call: TRBV9; cdr3_aa: CASSVQGAPPDTQYF; cdr3_nt: TGTGCCAGCAGCGTTCAGGGGGCGCCCCCAGATACGCAGTATTTT
clone_size: many; j_call: TRBJ2-1; d_call: TRBD2; v_call: TRBV28; cdr3_aa: CASSSSSGSADEQFF; cdr3_nt: TGTGCCAGCAGTTCATCTAGCGGGAGTGCCGATGAGCAGTTCTTC
clone_size: .; j_call: TRBJ2-7; d_call: .; v_call: TRBV7-2; cdr3_aa: CASSYQGGYEQYF; cdr3_nt: TGTGCCAGCAGCTACCAAGGAGGCTACGAGCAGTACTTC